This entry lists 23 T cell receptor beta chains sequenced from one sample in a study of response to subunit inactivated influenza vaccine. TCRdb re-called the RT-PCR reads through MiXCR, storing one row per CDR3 protein. The sample gives about 620,000 distinct CDR3 sequences, about 11% of which show up once; roughly 11% is in the top ten. These data were also filed under a second study, of T cells expressing NK-cell markers. That source reports: cDNA encoding TCR beta was synthesized via 5'RACE template switching incorporating UMIs.

The sample consisted of PBMCs from blood, taken on the day of vaccination. These TCRs come from a man aged 45-65 years who received an inactivated influenza vaccine.

The V gene is TRBV29-1, the J gene TRBJ2-7; the D call may be TRBD1 or TRBD2 (6 bases each). This CDR3 has 16 amino acids. V lost 3 bases and J lost 1, with 19 bases in between. CDR1 SQVTM and CDR2 ANQGSEA come from the germline V gene. DNA for the CDR3: TGCAGCGTTGATGAGGGGGAACAGGGAGGATCCTACGAGCAGTACTTC. As protein: CSVDEGEQGGSYEQYF.

The rearrangement uses TRBV18 and TRBJ2-2, with D uncertain. The length of the CDR3 is 15 residues. Germline V CDR1 and CDR2: KGHSH, LQKENI. V lost 3 bases to trimming and J lost 2 bases, with 10 bases between them. The CDR3 DNA reads TGTGCCAGCTCACCCATGGCCTATAACACCGGGGAGCTGTTTTTT. Translating gives CASSPMAYNTGELFF.

This chain links TRBV7-8 with TRBJ2-7; unclear D gene. The V gene lost 1 base and the J gene lost 3 bases, with 7 bases spanning the gap. The CDR3 is 13 residues long. Germline-derived CDR1 and CDR2 are SGHVS and FQNEAQ. The CDR3 region has the DNA TGTGCCAGCAGCTTAGAAACGGACTACGAGCAGTACTTC. This codes for CASSLETDYEQYF.

This clonotype was detected ten times or more. This chain uses TRBV12-3 or TRBV12-4 with TRBJ2-1; possibly TRBD1 for D (5 bases). Trimming left V 7 bases short and J 4 bases short, with 11 bases between. There are 13 residues in the CDR3. CDR3: CASMPSGYNEQFF. CDR3 sequence (DNA): TGTGCCAGCATGCCTTCAGGGTACAATGAGCAGTTCTTC.

The V and J genes are TRBV5-8 and TRBJ2-7; D gene uncertain. Per the germline V gene, CDR1 is SGHTS and CDR2 is YDEGEE. The CDR3 has 11 residues. The V gene lost 1 base and the J gene lost 6 bases, with 5 bases spanning the gap. DNA of the CDR3: TGTGCCAGCAGCTTGTGGAGCGAGCAGTACTTC. The encoded protein is CASSLWSEQYF.

Comment on this clonotype: At one end the junction does not follow the germline gene, possibly because of a read error. The V gene is TRBV5-6, the J gene TRBJ2-2, with D possibly matching TRBD2 (5 bases). CDR3 length: 12 residues. The V gene's germline CDR1 is SGHDT and CDR2 YYEEEE. CDR3 sequence (DNA): TGTGCCAGCAGCACGTACACCGGGGAGCTGCTTTTT. As protein: CASSTYTGELLF.

The chain combines TRBV5-4 with TRBJ2-2; the D is unclear. CDR1 is SGHNT and CDR2 is YYREEE in the germline V gene (reference sequence). This CDR3 is built from 14 residues. Trimming stripped 0 bases from V and 7 bases from J, with 10 bases between. In DNA form, the CDR3 reads TGTGCCAGCAGCTTGGAGCTGGAGAGCGGGGAGCTGTTTTTT. Translation: CASSLELESGELFF. Variable domain in full (rest from reference TRBV5-4 and TRBJ2-2): ETGVTQSPTHLIKTRGQQVTLRCSSQSGHNTVSWYQQALGQGPQFIFQYYREEENGRGNFPPRFSGLQFPNYSSELNVNALELDDSALYLCASSLELESGELFFGEGSRLTVL.

The gene calls are TRBV6-5 and TRBJ2-1, with D tentatively TRBD2 (7 bases). V was cut by 1 base and J by 5 bases, with 12 bases left in between. The CDR3 loop spans 15 amino acids. Germline CDR1 MNHEY, CDR2 SVGAGI. CDR3 sequence (DNA): TGTGCCAGCAGTTACTTCGCGGGGGCGAACAATGAGCAGTTCTTC. Amino acid sequence: CASSYFAGANNEQFF.

This clonotype was seen more than once but under ten times. V usage is TRBV7-3 and J usage is TRBJ2-2; D is perhaps TRBD1 (6 bases). The CDR3 runs 14 residues. Germline V gene lookup returns CDR1 SGHTA and CDR2 FQGTGA. V was cut by 5 bases and J by 4 bases, with 11 bases left in between. CDR3 nucleotides: TGTGCCAGCAGCACCGGGACACCCACCGGGGAGCTGTTTTTT. Amino acids: CASSTGTPTGELFF.

This clonotype was seen a few times. The V and J genes are TRBV11-2 and TRBJ2-3, with D possibly being TRBD1 (5 bases). CDR3 length equals 18 residues. Between the trimmed V and J ends, which lost 1 base and 0 bases, there was a span of 17 bases. Germline CDR1 is SGHAT and CDR2 is FQNNGV. The CDR3 loop is CASSLGRTIAPSTDTQYF. The DNA of the CDR3 is TGTGCCAGCAGCTTAGGCCGGACAATTGCCCCTAGCACAGATACGCAGTATTTT.

This clonotype was seen more than once but under ten times. This chain joins TRBV4-2 and TRBJ2-1, with 11 bases aligning to TRBD2. The germline gives CDR1 LGHNA, CDR2 YNFKEQ. The CDR3 is 16 residues long. Trimming removed 0 bases from V and 6 bases from J; junction bases left unmatched: 4. Here the CDR3 DNA reads TGTGCCAGCAGCCAAGAAGGTAGCGGGAGGGCCAATGAGCAGTTCTTC. This gives the protein CASSQEGSGRANEQFF.

This clonotype came up a few times. The chain joins TRBV27 to TRBJ1-5, with D possibly matching TRBD1 (5 bases). There are 15 residues in the CDR3. Germline loops: CDR1 MNHEY, CDR2 SMNVEV (reference sequence). V was pared by 2 bases and J by 7 bases, with 15 bases between. This chain's CDR3 is CASSLGQGIRQPQHF. DNA of the CDR3: TGTGCCAGCAGTTTAGGGCAGGGAATAAGGCAGCCCCAGCATTTT.

The table lists this clonotype with a few counts. DNA for the CDR3: TGTGCCATCAATGGACAGGGTGGTACCGGGGAGCTGTTTTTT. Translation gives CAINGQGGTGELFF. The rearrangement links TRBV10-3 to TRBJ2-2; 8 bases are shared with TRBD1. This CDR3 comprises 14 residues. V was pared by 7 bases and J by 5 bases, with 6 bases of the junction left unmatched. Germline lookup yields CDR1 ENHRY and CDR2 SYGVKD.

V usage is TRBV14 and J usage is TRBJ2-3; TRBD1 might be the D (6 bases). The CDR3 extends over 15 amino acids. CDR1 and CDR2 (germline): SGHDN, FVKESK. Trimming cost V 1 base and J 4 bases, with 12 bases left between them. DNA for the CDR3: TGTGCCAGCAGCCAAGTAGCAGGGGTGGCAGATACGCAGTATTTT. Its protein is CASSQVAGVADTQYF.

The V and J genes are TRBV28 and TRBJ2-7; 7 positions match TRBD1. CDR3 length: 14 amino acids. Trimming cost V 6 bases and J 3 bases; bases outside gene matches: 8. Germline assignment: CDR1 MDHEN and CDR2 SYDVKM. The CDR3 region has the DNA TGTGCCAGCAGATCTAGAGGGGGCTACTACGAGCAGTACTTC. Its protein product is CASRSRGGYYEQYF.

This chain joins TRBV10-3 and TRBJ2-2, with 8 bases matching TRBD1. From germline, CDR1 is ENHRY and CDR2 SYGVKD. CDR3 size: 16 residues. V was clipped by 0 bases and J by 7 bases; unmatched bases: 7. This CDR3 is CAISESNGQGVGELFF. The CDR3, as DNA: TGTGCCATCAGTGAGTCGAACGGACAGGGAGTCGGGGAGCTGTTTTTT.

This clonotype was observed a handful of times. The chain has TRBV6-1 and TRBJ1-4, with no clear D. The CDR3 has 18 residues. V lost 2 bases and J 0 bases, leaving 16 bases between the germline ends. CDR1 is MNHNS, CDR2 SASEGT, per germline. CDR3 bases: TGTGCCAGCAGTGAACAACCTCCCCAGGCCGCAACTAATGAAAAACTGTTTTTT. It is translated as CASSEQPPQAATNEKLFF.

This clonotype came up a few times. The rearrangement links TRBV20-1 to TRBJ1-2, with TRBD1 matching 7 bases. CDR1 is DFQATT and CDR2 is SNEGSKA in the germline V gene (reference sequence). The CDR3 is 12 amino acids. J was trimmed by 4 bases and V by 3 bases; bases with no gene match: 2. The CDR3 is CSASRDSYGYTF. The CDR3 region has the DNA TGCAGTGCTAGTCGGGACAGCTATGGCTACACCTTC.

The chain is built from TRBV19 and TRBJ2-5; TRBD1 might be the D (5 bases). The germline V gene encodes CDR1 LNHDA and CDR2 SQIVND (reference sequence). CDR3 length: 15 residues. The V end lost 3 bases, the J end lost 1 base, and 12 bases lay between the germline ends. For the CDR3, the DNA is TGTGCCAGTAGTATCAGTGGCCAGGGCCAAGAGACCCAGTACTTC. Protein sequence: CASSISGQGQETQYF.

Comment on this clonotype: The missing conserved phenylalanine or tryptophan at the end of this CDR3 makes a read error likely. The genes are TRBV20-1 and TRBJ2-7, with TRBD1 identical over 8 bases. The CDR3 extends over 14 amino acids. Germline CDR1 is DFQATT and CDR2 is SNEGSKA (reference sequence). Trimming took 1 base from V and 4 from J; bases not matched to a gene: 6. CDR3 DNA: TGCAGTGCTAGAGCCGGGACAGGTCCGTACGAGCAGTACTTA. This codes for CSARAGTGPYEQYL.

This clonotype has a handful of counts. V is TRBV6-1 and J is TRBJ1-2; TRBD1 matches 9 bases. Germline assignment: CDR1 MNHNS and CDR2 SASEGT. After removal of 5 bases from V and 0 bases from J, the junction contained 4 bases not matched to a gene. The CDR3 has 15 amino acids. The DNA of the CDR3 is TGTGCCAGCAGTCCTTACAGGGGGCCTAACTATGGCTACACCTTC. Translating gives CASSPYRGPNYGYTF.

This clonotype was seen a single time. This rearrangement joins TRBV4-1 to TRBJ2-1; the D gene is possibly TRBD1 (5 bases). The CDR3 loop spans 15 amino acids. Germline lookup yields CDR1 MGHRA and CDR2 YSYEKL. V lost 5 bases and J lost 6, with 17 bases in between. The CDR3 loop is CASSAKSGSGNEQFF. The CDR3 nucleotides are TGCGCCAGCAGCGCTAAATCAGGGTCCGGCAATGAGCAGTTCTTC.

This clonotype was seen a few times. The chain is built from TRBV12-3 or TRBV12-4 and TRBJ2-1; a weak D match, TRBD2 (6 bases). V dropped 11 bases and J dropped 6 bases, with 20 bases sitting between them. The CDR3 extends over 14 amino acids. The CDR3 DNA follows: TGTGCCTCCCTAGGCGGGATCCCGTTCAATGAGCAGTTCTTC. Translation gives CASLGGIPFNEQFF.